Listed below are T cell receptor beta chains from one sample, sequenced in a study of T cell responses to AZD1222 COVID-19 vaccine. Generated by immunoSEQ multiplex PCR, the TCRdb table keeps only in-frame clones and is missing some. This table has 150,000 or so clones, about 89% appearing once. Sample: peripheral blood, taken on day 0 of AZD1222 vaccination. The receptors originated from an adult in good health. Both conserved end residues are part of each CDR3. D genes are given only for firm matches. A row's size may be missing; if present it is once, few, many or a size class.

d_gene	j_gene	v_gene	abundance	CDR3nt	CDR3aa
-	TRBJ1-6	TRBV6-5	-	TGTGCCAGCAGACCCCGTGAGGGTGCACCCCTCCACTTT	CASRPREGAPLHF
-	TRBJ2-2	TRBV7-3	-	TGTGCCAGCAGCTTAGAAGCGAACACCGGGGAGCTGTTTTTT	CASSLEANTGELFF
TRBD2	TRBJ2-1	TRBV5-1	-	TGCGCCAGCAGTGATACGGGGGGCTACAATGAGCAGTTCTTC	CASSDTGGYNEQFF
TRBD2	TRBJ2-2	TRBV14	-	TGTGCCAGCAGCCAACTGACTAGCGGGAGGGCCACCGGGGAGCTGTTTTTT	CASSQLTSGRATGELFF
TRBD2	TRBJ2-2	TRBV19	-	TGTGCCAGTAAGCAGCGGGACGAAGTTACCGGGGAGCTGTTTTTT	CASKQRDEVTGELFF
-	TRBJ2-1	TRBV9	-	TGTGCCTCCTCGGAGGGGGGACCCTACAATGAGCAGTTCTTC	CASSEGGPYNEQFF
TRBD1	TRBJ1-4	TRBV15	-	TGTGCCACCAGCAGAGGACAGGGAAAACTGTTTTTT	CATSRGQGKLFF
-	TRBJ2-2	TRBV5-5	-	TGTGCCAGCAGCTTGGCCCCGACAGGTCGTCCCACCGGGGAGCTGTTTTTT	CASSLAPTGRPTGELFF
-	TRBJ1-2	TRBV29-1	-	TGCAGCGTTGAAGTAGCGGGCAGGGGTGTCGGGGGCTACACCTTC	CSVEVAGRGVGGYTF
TRBD2	TRBJ2-1	TRBV6-5	-	TGTGCCAGCAGACAACTAGCGCAATTGTACAATGAGCAGTTCTTC	CASRQLAQLYNEQFF
TRBD1	TRBJ1-6	TRBV14	-	TGTGCCAGCAGCCAAGGCCGACAGGGGGGCTCCTATAATTCACCCCTCCACTTT	CASSQGRQGGSYNSPLHF
TRBD1	TRBJ2-2	TRBV19	-	TGTGCCAGTAGTAGAAGGGGGCTCGCCTCGAACACCGGGGAGCTGTTTTTT	CASSRRGLASNTGELFF
TRBD1	TRBJ2-2	TRBV19	-	TGTGCCAGTAGCCAGCAGGGGGCGAGCGGGGAGCTGTTTTTT	CASSQQGASGELFF
-	TRBJ1-5	TRBV3-1/TRBV3-2	-	TGTGCCAGCAGCCCCGATCAGTCCACTTCGCCCCAGCATTTT	CASSPDQSTSPQHF
-	TRBJ1-4	TRBV30	once	TGTGCCTGGAGTCCGAAACGAACAGTTGACGAAAAACTGTTTTTT	CAWSPKRTVDEKLFF
TRBD1	TRBJ2-7	TRBV6-6	-	TGTGCCAGCAGTTACAACCAGGGGGCCTACGAGCAGTACTTC	CASSYNQGAYEQYF
-	TRBJ2-2	TRBV28	-	TGTGCCAGCCCGATTCGGGTACCGAGGCCCGGGGAGCTGTTTTTT	CASPIRVPRPGELFF
TRBD2	TRBJ2-2	TRBV11-3	-	TGTGCCAGCAGCTTAAGTCTAGCGGGGACGAACACCGGGGAGCTGTTTTTT	CASSLSLAGTNTGELFF
-	TRBJ1-1	TRBV11-3	-	TGTGCCAGCAGCCCCCGGTGGGACACTGAAGCTTTCTTT	CASSPRWDTEAFF
-	TRBJ2-7	TRBV5-4	-	TGTGCCAGCAGCCGGGAGCTTTCAGGGATCTACGAGCAGTACTTC	CASSRELSGIYEQYF
-	TRBJ2-3	TRBV7-9	-	TGTGCCAGCAGCTCTCCTAGCACAGATACGCAGTATTTT	CASSSPSTDTQYF
-	TRBJ1-3	TRBV19	-	TGTGCCAGTAGTAACGGAGGGGCTGGAAACACCATATATTTT	CASSNGGAGNTIYF
-	TRBJ1-2	TRBV5-1	-	TGCGCCAGCAGCTTGGCGGACAGTAACTATGGCTACACCTTC	CASSLADSNYGYTF
-	TRBJ1-1	TRBV10-1	-	TGCGCCAGCAGTGAGACACTCAGCACTGAAGCTTTCTTT	CASSETLSTEAFF
-	TRBJ1-6	TRBV6-5	few	TGTGCCAGCAGTTACTTAGCGGTTAATTCACCCCTCCACTTT	CASSYLAVNSPLHF
TRBD2	TRBJ2-1	TRBV10-3	-	TGTGCCATCAGCGGACTAGCGGGAGGGCCAGATGAGCAGTTCTTC	CAISGLAGGPDEQFF
TRBD2	TRBJ2-1	TRBV9	-	TGTGCCAGCAGCGTAAAAGGTTTAGCGGGGGGTAGCTCCTACAATGAGCAGTTCTTC	CASSVKGLAGGSSYNEQFF
-	TRBJ1-5	TRBV28	-	TGTGCCAGCAGTTTTATCCCGCAGGGGCATCAGCCCCAGCATTTT	CASSFIPQGHQPQHF
-	TRBJ2-7	TRBV20-1	once	TGCAGTGCTAGAGACAACGAGCAGTACTTC	CSARDNEQYF
-	TRBJ1-3	TRBV6-2/TRBV6-3	once	TGTGCCAGCAGATACTTCGGCGGAAGAAACACCATATATTTT	CASRYFGGRNTIYF
-	TRBJ2-3	TRBV6-5	-	TGTGCCAGCAGTTATGGAGAAATTACCACAGATACGCAGTATTTT	CASSYGEITTDTQYF
-	TRBJ1-5	TRBV6-2/TRBV6-3	-	TGTGCCAGCAGTTACTCAGGCACAGGATATAGCAATCAGCCCCAGCATTTT	CASSYSGTGYSNQPQHF
-	TRBJ1-2	TRBV12-3/TRBV12-4	-	TGTGCCAGCAGCGAAGGGGGGTATGGCTACACCTTC	CASSEGGYGYTF
-	TRBJ1-1	TRBV4-2	-	TGTGCCAGCACCTCCGGTGGGCCCAAGAACACTGAAGCTTTCTTT	CASTSGGPKNTEAFF
TRBD2	TRBJ2-1	TRBV5-4	-	TGTGCCAGCAGCAGCCGGGACTATTACAATGAGCAGTTCTTC	CASSSRDYYNEQFF
-	TRBJ1-4	TRBV19	-	TGTGCCAGTAGTATTAAAGGGACTACTAATGAAAAACTGTTTTTT	CASSIKGTTNEKLFF
-	TRBJ1-4	TRBV4-2	-	TGTGCCAGCAGCCAAGAAGTACGGGGAGGGAGTGAAAAACTGTTTTTT	CASSQEVRGGSEKLFF
TRBD2	TRBJ2-1	TRBV19	-	TGTGCCAGTAGTATAGTTCTATTGCGTAGCGGGAGTCATGAGCAGTTCTTC	CASSIVLLRSGSHEQFF
-	TRBJ2-5	TRBV7-9	-	TGTGCCAGCAGCTCGGGCCAGGTTGGGGAGACCCAGTACTTC	CASSSGQVGETQYF
-	TRBJ1-2	TRBV28	-	TGTGCCAGCAGTTTAGGTTATGGGGGCAAGGCTAACTATGGCTACACCTTC	CASSLGYGGKANYGYTF
-	TRBJ1-3	TRBV5-1	once	TGCGCCAGCAGCTTGTGGGGGTCAAACTCTGGAAACACCATATATTTT	CASSLWGSNSGNTIYF
-	TRBJ1-1	TRBV7-9	-	TGTGCCAGCAGCTCACAGAGGAACACTGAAGCTTTCTTT	CASSSQRNTEAFF
-	TRBJ2-7	TRBV28	once	TGTGCCAGCAGTGGGGGTGTAGCATACGAGCAGTACTTC	CASSGGVAYEQYF
-	TRBJ1-1	TRBV7-2	-	TGTGCCAGCAGACTAGCGGGGGGCACTGAAGCTTTCTTT	CASRLAGGTEAFF
TRBD1	TRBJ1-4	TRBV19	few	TGTGCCAGTAGTAGGGGGACAGACGGAAAACTGTTTTTT	CASSRGTDGKLFF
-	TRBJ1-1	TRBV18	-	TGTGCCAGCTCACTGGACAGATCGAACACTGAAGCTTTCTTT	CASSLDRSNTEAFF
-	TRBJ1-5	TRBV18	-	TGTGCCAGCTCACCAGCAGGGAACAATCAGCCCCAGCATTTT	CASSPAGNNQPQHF
-	TRBJ2-1	TRBV27	-	TGTGCCAGCAGCGGGACTGCCCTATACAATGAGCAGTTCTTC	CASSGTALYNEQFF
TRBD2	TRBJ2-3	TRBV7-2	-	TGTGCCAGCAGCATTGGGACTAGCGGAAGCACAGATACGCAGTATTTT	CASSIGTSGSTDTQYF
-	TRBJ2-1	TRBV9	few	TGTGCCAGCAGCGCCCGCAACAATGAGCAGTTCTTC	CASSARNNEQFF
-	TRBJ1-6	TRBV28	-	TGTGCCAGCAGCCCCGAGCTCGGTACGCGGAATTCACCCCTCCACTTT	CASSPELGTRNSPLHF
TRBD2	TRBJ2-7	TRBV7-9	-	TGTGCCAGCAGCTCCTCCCTAGCGGCGATAGAGGGTGGGTACGAGCAGTACTTC	CASSSSLAAIEGGYEQYF
-	TRBJ2-2	TRBV11-2	-	TGTGCCGTAGGGCGGCAGATGAACACCGGGGAGCTGTTTTTT	CAVGRQMNTGELFF
-	TRBJ1-2	TRBV28	-	TGTGCCAGCAGTCCCGGGACAATTTATGGCTACACCTTC	CASSPGTIYGYTF
-	TRBJ1-2	TRBV5-1	-	TGCGCCAGCACGGACAGCTATTCGTGGGGCTACACCTTC	CASTDSYSWGYTF
-	TRBJ2-7	TRBV30	-	TGTGCCTGGAGTTCAGGGGAAAGCTCCTACGAGCAGTACTTC	CAWSSGESSYEQYF
TRBD1	TRBJ1-2	TRBV27	-	TGTGCCAGCAGTCAACACAAGGGACAGGCTGGTGGCTACACCTTC	CASSQHKGQAGGYTF
TRBD1	TRBJ1-1	TRBV7-9	-	TGTGCCAGCATCCGGACAGGGGGGAACACTGAAGCTTTCTTT	CASIRTGGNTEAFF